The 29 T cell receptor beta chains below come from one sample, sequenced in a study of beta chain features in type 1 diabetes. Reverse transcribing all isolated RNA meant expressed TCRB transcripts were sequenced. Data came from immunoSEQ multiplex PCR; TCRdb stores just in-frame clones and leaves some out. The profile shows 450,000 to 550,000 clones, approximately 30% of them singletons. The sample taken for sequencing was naive CD4+ T cells from blood. These receptors were collected from a man aged 18 to 30 in good health.

This clone was seen more than once but under ten times. This chain connects TRBV21-1 to TRBJ2-5; TRBD2 is the table's D call and was not checked against the DNA. TRBV21-1 is labeled a pseudogene. The CDR3 length is 15 residues. CDR3 amino acids: CASSKVTRQEETQYF. In nucleotides, the CDR3 is TGTGCCAGCAGCAAAGTGACTAGGCAGGAAGAGACCCAGTACTTC.

This clone occurred a few times. V gene TRBV29-1 combines with J gene TRBJ2-5, with D possibly TRBD1 on 5 matching bases. Trimming pared 3 bases from V and 5 bases from J, leaving 13 bases between. This CDR3 region has 13 residues. Germline CDR1 is SQVTM and CDR2 is ANQGSEA. In DNA, the CDR3 is TGCAGCGTTGAGAAGGGGCAGAGGGAGACCCAGTACTTC. Translating gives CSVEKGQRETQYF.

This clone came up a few times. This chain uses TRBV29-1 with TRBJ2-3; TRBD1 is a possible D gene (5 bases). V was clipped by 5 bases and J by 2 bases, with 11 bases between them. Germline assignment: CDR1 SQVTM and CDR2 ANQGSEA. The CDR3 spans 13 residues. The CDR3 region has the DNA TGCAGCGTTAAGGGCAGGGCCACAGATACGCAGTATTTT. This translates into CSVKGRATDTQYF.

The gene calls are TRBV5-4 and TRBJ2-5; 7 bases are shared with TRBD2. Per the germline V gene, CDR1 is SGHNT and CDR2 is YYREEE (reference sequence). The CDR3 is 15 residues long. The V segment lost 0 bases and the J segment 3 bases; nucleotides outside the gene matches: 5. The CDR3 DNA follows: TGTGCCAGCAGCTTGGCACCTAGCGGAAAAGAGACCCAGTACTTC. It translates to CASSLAPSGKETQYF.

The rearrangement links TRBV7-2 to TRBJ2-7; D might be TRBD2 (6 bases). This CDR3 has 15 amino acids. Per the germline V gene, CDR1 is SGHTA and CDR2 is FQGNSA. The V and J ends lost 0 bases and 0 bases respectively, with 9 bases between them. The CDR3 reads CASSLAGLGSYEQYF. CDR3 DNA sequence: TGTGCCAGCAGCTTAGCGGGACTCGGCTCCTACGAGCAGTACTTC.

This clone was seen a few times. At one boundary the junction diverges from the germline segment, which might be a read error. The V and J genes are TRBV30 and TRBJ1-5; D gene unclear. There are 13 residues in the CDR3. From germline, CDR1 is GTSNPN and CDR2 SVGIG (reference sequence). This CDR3 is CAWSVAGTGPEYF. The CDR3 nucleotides are TGTGCCTGGAGTGTGGCAGGAACGGGCCCAGAGTATTTT.

The genes are TRBV28 and TRBJ2-2, with D hard to call. CDR3 length: 13 residues. CDR1 and CDR2 from the germline V gene are MDHEN and SYDVKM. The V and J ends lost 6 bases and 2 bases respectively, with 7 bases between them. The CDR3 protein is CASSPVNTGELFF. In nucleotides, the CDR3 is TGTGCCAGCAGCCCGGTAAACACCGGGGAGCTGTTTTTT.

The chain combines TRBV5-1 with TRBJ2-7; 9 nucleotides match TRBD1. Germline CDR1 SGHRS, CDR2 YFSETQ. V was pared by 4 bases and J by 3 bases, with 11 bases of the junction left unmatched. The CDR3 has 16 residues. The CDR3 sequence: CASSPAGTGLDYEQYF. CDR3 nucleotide sequence: TGCGCCAGCAGCCCGGCCGGGACAGGGTTGGACTACGAGCAGTACTTC.

The chain uses TRBV6-5 and TRBJ2-3; 8 bases fit TRBD2. J was trimmed by 1 base and V by 8 bases; bases with no gene match: 8. Per the germline V gene, CDR1 is MNHEY and CDR2 is SVGAGI. The CDR3 sequence is 15 residues long. The CDR3 is CASYESGRGTDTQYF. As DNA, the CDR3 is TGTGCCAGCTACGAATCCGGGAGGGGCACAGATACGCAGTATTTT.

This clone has a handful of counts. V gene TRBV6-1 combines with J gene TRBJ2-7; D is uncertain. V shed 8 bases and J shed 0 bases, with 14 bases lying between them. The CDR3 runs 14 residues. Germline CDR1 and CDR2: MNHNS and SASEGT. For the CDR3, the DNA is TGTGCCAGCGCCATAGATACGGCCTCCTACGAGCAGTACTTC. Its protein product is CASAIDTASYEQYF.

This chain uses TRBV7-2 with TRBJ2-5, with D possibly matching TRBD1 (7 bases). There are 13 residues in the CDR3. The V end was cut by 5 bases, the J end by 5 bases, with 12 bases between. Germline assignment: CDR1 SGHTA and CDR2 FQGNSA. CDR3 DNA: TGTGCCAGCAGCGTCTCAGGGGGGGAGACCCAGTACTTC. The encoded protein is CASSVSGGETQYF.

This clone appeared once. The chain joins TRBV4-1 to TRBJ1-2, with TRBD1 as a possible D gene (5 bases). The CDR3 totals 16 residues. V gave up 2 bases and J gave up 1 base, with 14 bases separating them. Germline CDR1 MGHRA, CDR2 YSYEKL. CDR3 in DNA: TGCGCCAGCAGCCAACGACGGGACGGATTTAACTATGGCTACACCTTC. Translated: CASSQRRDGFNYGYTF.

The J gene is TRBJ1-2, the V gene TRBV9, with D tentatively TRBD1 (6 bases). The germline gives CDR1 SGDLS, CDR2 YYNGEE. The CDR3 totals 15 residues. V was cut by 4 bases and J by 0 bases, with 13 bases left in between. The CDR3 here is CASSKGHGANYGYTF. CDR3 DNA sequence: TGTGCCAGCAGCAAGGGACACGGAGCTAACTATGGCTACACCTTC.

A remark on this clone: Different DNA sequences within this sample yield the same CDR3. The rearrangement links TRBV9 to TRBJ2-3; 8 bases line up with TRBD2. With 0 bases clipped from V and 4 bases from J, the junction kept 4 bases outside the gene matches. This CDR3 is built from 15 residues. CDR1 and CDR2 from the germline V gene are SGDLS and YYNGEE. The CDR3 coding sequence is TGTGCCAGCAGCGTAGCGGGAGGGCCCCCAGATACGCAGTATTTT. Protein product: CASSVAGGPPDTQYF.

The V gene is TRBV9, the J gene TRBJ2-3; maybe TRBD2 (6 bases). V lost 0 bases, J lost 4 bases, and 12 bases lay in between. Germline V CDR1 and CDR2: SGDLS, YYNGEE. The CDR3 is made up of 15 amino acids. CDR3 loop: CASSVGRGVADTQYF. The DNA for the CDR3 is TGTGCCAGCAGCGTAGGGCGGGGAGTGGCAGATACGCAGTATTTT.

J is TRBJ1-2 and V is TRBV25-1; 8 nucleotides match TRBD1. Germline assignment: CDR1 MGHDK and CDR2 SYGVNS. With 4 bases clipped from V and 7 bases from J, the junction kept 5 bases outside the gene matches. This CDR3 spans 13 amino acids. The CDR3 sequence is CASSVQGASGYTF. CDR3 nucleotide sequence: TGTGCCAGCAGTGTCCAGGGGGCCTCTGGCTACACCTTC.

This clone was counted between two and nine times. Distinct nucleotide sequences in the sample also encode this CDR3. The genes are TRBV10-3 and TRBJ2-5; 10 bases match TRBD1. CDR1 ENHRY and CDR2 SYGVKD come from the germline V gene. The CDR3 extends over 14 amino acids. The V gene end was trimmed by 4 bases and the J gene end by 2 bases; junction bases not matched to a gene: 1. CDR3 residues: CAISGQGAQETQYF. DNA of the CDR3: TGTGCCATCAGTGGACAGGGGGCTCAAGAGACCCAGTACTTC.

This clone was detected a few times. The gene calls are TRBV15 and TRBJ2-7, with 7 bases fitting TRBD1. Germline trimming cut 0 bases from V and 3 bases from J; bases unmatched to any gene: 14. CDR1 is LNHNV and CDR2 is YYDKDF in the germline V gene (reference sequence). The CDR3 has 18 residues. The CDR3: CATSRDLHGGQLNYEQYF. The CDR3 DNA sequence: TGTGCCACCAGCAGAGATCTCCATGGGGGACAGCTAAACTACGAGCAGTACTTC.

Regarding this clone: Other nucleotide sequences in the sample specify the same CDR3. The chain links TRBV30 to TRBJ1-4; no reliable D call. V lost 3 bases to trimming and J lost 5 bases, with 7 bases between them. In germline, CDR1 is GTSNPN, CDR2 SVGIG (reference sequence). This CDR3 is 12 amino acids long. The CDR3 region is CAWRPGNEKLFF. The CDR3 nucleotides are TGTGCCTGGAGACCGGGAAATGAAAAACTGTTTTTT. Complete variable domain (other parts from reference TRBV30 and TRBJ1-4): SQTIHQWPATLVQPVGSPLSLECTVEGTSNPNLYWYRQAAGRGLQLLFYSVGIGQISSEVPQNLSASRPQDRQFILSSKKLLLSDSGFYLCAWRPGNEKLFFGSGTQLSVL.

This chain links TRBV5-6 with TRBJ1-1, with D uncertain. V was trimmed by 1 base and J by 1 base, leaving 5 bases between them. The germline gives CDR1 SGHDT, CDR2 YYEEEE. CDR3 size: 13 residues. In DNA form, the CDR3 reads TGTGCCAGCAGCTTGTTCGAGAACACTGAAGCTTTCTTT. The encoded protein is CASSLFENTEAFF.

The rearrangement links TRBV30 to TRBJ1-5; D is uncertain. This CDR3 has 15 residues. V was trimmed by 3 bases and J by 3 bases, leaving 15 bases between them. The germline gives CDR1 GTSNPN, CDR2 SVGIG (reference sequence). The DNA for the CDR3 is TGTGCCTGGAGCGACGGCCGGGCCTACAATCAGCCCCAGCATTTT. Translation: CAWSDGRAYNQPQHF.

This chain's CDR3 is CASSSRSGNQPQHF. The DNA of the CDR3 is TGTGCCAGCAGCTCCCGATCGGGTAATCAGCCCCAGCATTTT. The rearrangement links TRBV7-8 to TRBJ1-5, with D unclear. V gave up 4 bases and J gave up 4 bases, with 11 bases separating them. The CDR3 is made up of 14 amino acids. The germline V gene has CDR1 SGHVS and CDR2 FQNEAQ.

This clone was counted a few times. The chain couples TRBV6-6 to TRBJ1-5; D not certain. CDR3 length: 16 residues. V was trimmed by 7 bases and J by 4 bases, leaving 20 bases between them. Per germline, CDR1 MNHNY and CDR2 SVGAGI (reference sequence). The CDR3 coding sequence is TGTGCCAGCATCTCTACTCGGGCGGACGGTAATCAGCCCCAGCATTTT. It specifies CASISTRADGNQPQHF.

This clone occurred once. CDR3 amino acids: CASSPLRGQETQYF. The CDR3 DNA reads TGTGCCAGCAGTCCGCTTAGGGGCCAAGAGACCCAGTACTTC. J is TRBJ2-5 and V is TRBV27, with a weak D call TRBD1 (5 bases). Trimming stripped 5 bases from V and 1 base from J, with 11 bases between. Germline assignment: CDR1 MNHEY and CDR2 SMNVEV (reference sequence). The CDR3 runs to 14 residues.

The rearrangement uses TRBV30 and TRBJ2-5; weak D call: TRBD2 (6 bases). Germline values: CDR1 GTSNPN, CDR2 SVGIG (reference sequence). This CDR3 region has 15 residues. V was pared by 1 base and J by 5 bases, with 17 bases between. In DNA, the CDR3 is TGTGCCTGGAGTGGGGAACTAGCAGGGTCGGAGACCCAGTACTTC. Encoded protein: CAWSGELAGSETQYF. Supplemented by reference TRBV30 and TRBJ2-5, the full variable domain reads SQTIHQWPATLVQPVGSPLSLECTVEGTSNPNLYWYRQAAGRGLQLLFYSVGIGQISSEVPQNLSASRPQDRQFILSSKKLLLSDSGFYLCAWSGELAGSETQYFGPGTRLLVL.

This clone was seen only a few times. The chain combines TRBV25-1 with TRBJ2-1; 10 bases are a match to TRBD2. The V gene's germline CDR1 is MGHDK and CDR2 SYGVNS. The trim removed 1 base at V and 7 bases at J, leaving 7 bases unmatched. The CDR3 runs to 16 residues. As DNA, the CDR3 is TGTGCCAGCAGTGAATGGGTTAGCGGGAGGAGTAATGAGCAGTTCTTC. Amino acids: CASSEWVSGRSNEQFF.

This clone has a single count. The chain couples TRBV5-4 to TRBJ2-3, with D unresolved. The CDR3 is made up of 16 amino acids. Deletions cut 2 bases from V and 4 bases from J, with 17 bases between. Germline lookup yields CDR1 SGHNT and CDR2 YYREEE (reference sequence). The CDR3 region is CASSFPTGETADTQYF. In DNA form, the CDR3 reads TGTGCCAGCAGCTTCCCGACCGGAGAAACGGCAGATACGCAGTATTTT.

This clone was recorded a few times. The rearrangement links TRBV29-1 to TRBJ2-3; D possibly uses TRBD1 or TRBD2 (5 bases each). V lost 6 bases to trimming and J lost 1 base, with 14 bases between them. CDR1 is SQVTM and CDR2 is ANQGSEA in the germline V gene. The CDR3 sequence is 14 residues long. The CDR3 is CSVERGYGTDTQYF. DNA of the CDR3: TGCAGCGTGGAGAGGGGATATGGCACAGATACGCAGTATTTT.

This sequence joins TRBV10-3 and TRBJ2-5; 7 nucleotides line up with TRBD2. CDR1 and CDR2 from the germline V gene are ENHRY and SYGVKD. V dropped 4 bases and J dropped 5; count of bases not matched to a gene: 4. This CDR3 spans 13 amino acids. The CDR3 is CAISVAGEETQYF. CDR3 bases: TGTGCCATCAGTGTGGCGGGAGAGGAGACCCAGTACTTC.